This T cell receptor (beta chain) was found in a study of shared clonotypes between healthy human individuals (dated by TCRdb to about 2020). At the level of the whole study: The cohort comprised a couple of women and a few men aged 18 to 49 years. Each donor's leukapheresis produced roughly between roughly 0.85 and 10 billion PBMCs. For each donor, CD4 naive and CD4 memory were each run on three plates, CD8 naive on two plates, and CD8 memory on one plate. To increase sequencing depth and limit assay-specific biases, different laboratories used diverse techniques to prepare libraries and sequence TCR repertoires. To estimate repertoire size and how much clonotype sharing occurs between individuals, the study deeply sequenced the blood TCR repertoires of roughly 5 healthy adults.

Using the deep immunoSEQ assay, TCR CDR3 regions were amplified from genomic DNA by multiplex PCR. For each cell subset, the extracted genomic DNA was distributed evenly across all wells of several immunoSEQ 96-well plates, and each plate served as one replicate. For sorted subsets, each replicate PCR was loaded with roughly 0.2 ug genomic DNA, equivalent to 30,000 or so T cell genomes. Purified libraries were quantified with a Qubit 3.0 fluorometer, sized on a Bioanalyzer 2100, and re-quantified with the KAPA Library Quantification kit. Every immunoSEQ 96-well plate was sequenced on a dedicated single-read 150-cycle Illumina NextSeq 550 flow cell. The paper's processing steps were these. The immunoSEQ output contained only junctional sequences without quality scores, so filtering could not match that applied to full-length reads. To assign V/J genes and CDR3, sequences were annotated using PyIR, a Python wrapper for IgBLAST v1.9, with IMGT germline references. Reads were removed for weak V/J assignments (E-value above 1e-6), missing CDR3, stop codons, out-of-frame junctions, or ambiguous translated residues. V3J clonotypes were defined as sequences sharing the same inferred V gene, J gene, and CDR3 amino acid sequence. To compute the percentage overlap between repertoires, the number of shared unique clonotypes was divided by the size of the smaller repertoire. RTK rarefaction, the Chao1 estimator, and Recon v2.1 estimates of unobserved clonotypes were used to assess repertoire richness. Generation probabilities were computed with OLGA for all TCRbeta clonotypes obtained by the gDNA method from several donors. In its TCRdb copy, this immuneACCESS table keeps in-frame sequences only and misses some clones. Where compared with another copy, unresolved V genes explain less than half of these, and the others have no known cause. V, J and clone size reflect that table, while D and trimming were determined from the DNA. The sample table holds about 600,000 clones, of which roughly 97% were seen once. The ten largest clones represent around 0.058% of the sample.

Overall results and qualifications from the work: Estimated clonotype richness was generally larger for naive than for memory subsets. Sampling was restricted to blood, and TCR repertoires in tissues likely differ from the TCR repertoires found in blood. The genetic and exposure-history diversity represented was limited by the small number of donors. Sharing across a few donors was observed for 5% to 6.5% of naive CD4, 3% to 3.5% of naive CD8, about 2.3% of memory CD4, and approximately 0.41% of memory CD8 clonotypes. Compared with non-shared clonotypes, the clonotypes found in all four sorted-subset donors had higher generation probabilities. Incomplete sequencing was indicated by rarefaction of sorted-subset datasets, despite the large sequencing depth. Pairwise subsampling led to the expectation that sequencing depth would affect the degree of clonotype sharing among donors.

CDR1 LNHDA and CDR2 SQIVND are derived from the germline V gene (reference sequence). CDR3 length: 15 amino acids, cysteine to phenylalanine. The CDR3 DNA has 45 bases and is translated from base 1. V has 7 bases trimmed and J has 2 bases trimmed; junction bases matching no gene number 9. Note on this clone: The target of this receptor is not known. Per-base qualities were not stored, and no clone one base away is much larger.

The donors were healthy, HIV-negative adults with no recently reported acute infections or vaccinations. Every donor was a Caucasian adult residing in Nashville, Tennessee, USA. CD4+ T cells were enriched through magnetic negative selection, after which naive cells were positively selected on CD45RA and the remaining negative fraction served as the memory subset. After blood collection by leukapheresis, PBMCs were isolated using Ficoll-Histopaque density gradient centrifugation and then cryopreserved in the vapor phase of liquid nitrogen. Analytical flow cytometry was used to check the purity and quantity of every magnetically sorted T cell population. Genomic DNA was isolated from each sorted fraction and quantified by UV absorbance on a Nanodrop 2000c.

The receptor was derived from a woman aged 30 to 39 in good health. The sequence is built from TRBV19 and TRBJ2-3; TRBD2 aligns with 7 central bases. Sequencing input: naive CD4+ T cells sorted from blood. The cell subset or site label, read with the paper, signifies: CD45RA+ positively selected. In nucleotides, the sequence is TGTGCCAGTACCTGGGAAGCGGGACTCACAGATACGCAGTATTTT. Its translation is CASTWEAGLTDTQYF.